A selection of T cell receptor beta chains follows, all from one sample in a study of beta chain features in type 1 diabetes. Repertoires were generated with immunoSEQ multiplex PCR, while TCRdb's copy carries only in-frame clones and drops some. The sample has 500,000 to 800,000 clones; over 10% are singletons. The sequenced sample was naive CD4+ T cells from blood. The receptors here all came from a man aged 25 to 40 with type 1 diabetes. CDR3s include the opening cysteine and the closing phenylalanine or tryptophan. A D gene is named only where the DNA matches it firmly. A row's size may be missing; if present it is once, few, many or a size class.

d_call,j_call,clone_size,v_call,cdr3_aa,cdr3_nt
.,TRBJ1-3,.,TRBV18,CASSPTVASGNTIYF,TGTGCCAGCTCACCGACCGTCGCCTCTGGAAACACCATATATTTT
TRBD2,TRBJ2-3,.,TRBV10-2,CASSSGLAGTDTQYF,TGCGCCAGCAGTTCGGGACTAGCGGGGACAGATACGCAGTATTTT
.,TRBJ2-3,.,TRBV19,CASTPRGQPSTDTQYF,TGTGCCAGTACTCCGCGCGGACAGCCGAGCACAGATACGCAGTATTTT
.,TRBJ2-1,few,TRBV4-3,CASSQDRGWEQFF,TGCGCCAGCAGCCAAGATAGAGGCTGGGAGCAGTTCTTC
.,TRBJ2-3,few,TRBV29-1,CSVGGGGTDTQYF,TGCAGCGTTGGGGGGGGCGGGACAGATACGCAGTATTTT
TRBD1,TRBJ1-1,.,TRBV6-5,CASSPRQGRGTEAFF,TGTGCCAGCAGCCCCCGACAGGGGAGGGGAACTGAAGCTTTCTTT
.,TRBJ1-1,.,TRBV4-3,CASSQDRRSIQANTEAFF,TGCGCCAGCAGCCAAGATCGGAGAAGTATACAAGCGAACACTGAAGCTTTCTTT
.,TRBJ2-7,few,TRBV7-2,CASSLLRHSYEQYF,TGTGCCAGCAGCCTCCTCCGACATTCCTACGAGCAGTACTTC
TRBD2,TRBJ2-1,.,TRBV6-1,CASSRLAGGPDEQFF,TGTGCCAGCAGCAGACTAGCGGGGGGACCAGATGAGCAGTTCTTC
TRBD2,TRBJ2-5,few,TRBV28,CASSFSFSLTSAREETQYF,TGTGCCAGCAGTTTCAGTTTTTCCCTGACTAGCGCTAGGGAAGAGACCCAGTACTTC
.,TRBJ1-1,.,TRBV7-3,CASSAGGLNTEAFF,TGTGCCAGCAGCGCCGGCGGATTGAACACTGAAGCTTTCTTT
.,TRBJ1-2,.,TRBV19,CASSIDARDYGYTF,TGTGCCAGTAGTATAGACGCCAGAGACTATGGCTACACCTTC
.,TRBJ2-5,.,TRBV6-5,CASSYSYQETQYF,TGTGCCAGCAGTTACAGCTACCAAGAGACCCAGTACTTC
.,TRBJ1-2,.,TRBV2,CASGVLQGATF,TGTGCCAGCGGAGTGCTCCAGGGTGCCACCTTC
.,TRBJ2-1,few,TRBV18,CASSSGTNEQFF,TGTGCCAGCTCATCAGGGACCAATGAGCAGTTCTTC
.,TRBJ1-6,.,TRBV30,CAWSRQIRGVGSPLHF,TGTGCCTGGAGTCGACAGATCCGCGGCGTTGGTTCACCCCTCCACTTT
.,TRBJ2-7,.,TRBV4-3,CASSQERVGLGVSYEQYF,TGCGCCAGCAGCCAAGAGAGAGTGGGACTCGGTGTTTCCTACGAGCAGTACTTC
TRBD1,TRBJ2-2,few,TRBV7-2,CASSFGTGNTGELFF,TGTGCCAGCAGCTTTGGGACAGGGAACACCGGGGAGCTGTTTTTT
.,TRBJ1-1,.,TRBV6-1,CASSGTVGKMNTEAFF,TGTGCCAGCAGTGGGACAGTGGGTAAGATGAACACTGAAGCTTTCTTT
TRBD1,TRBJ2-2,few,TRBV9,CASSVPYGQGTTGELFF,TGTGCCAGCAGCGTACCCTATGGACAGGGGACCACCGGGGAGCTGTTTTTT